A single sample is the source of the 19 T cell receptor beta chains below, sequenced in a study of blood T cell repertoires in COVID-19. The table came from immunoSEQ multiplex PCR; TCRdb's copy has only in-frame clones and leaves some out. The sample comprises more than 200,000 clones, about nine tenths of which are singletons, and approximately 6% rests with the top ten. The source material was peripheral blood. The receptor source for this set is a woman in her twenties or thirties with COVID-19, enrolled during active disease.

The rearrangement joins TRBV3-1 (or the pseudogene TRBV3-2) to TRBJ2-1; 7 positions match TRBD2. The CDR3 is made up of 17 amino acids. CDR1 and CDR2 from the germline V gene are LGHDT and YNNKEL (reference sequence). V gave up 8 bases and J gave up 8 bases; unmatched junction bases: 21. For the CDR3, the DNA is TGTGCCAGCGGAAGGCGCGGAACGGGGAGGGGTAGGGATGAGCAGTTCTTC. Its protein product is CASGRRGTGRGRDEQFF.

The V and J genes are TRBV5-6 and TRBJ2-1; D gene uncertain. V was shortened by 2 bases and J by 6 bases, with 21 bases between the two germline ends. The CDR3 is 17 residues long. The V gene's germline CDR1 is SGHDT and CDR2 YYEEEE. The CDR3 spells CASSFFARQSRSNEQFF. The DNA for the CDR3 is TGTGCCAGCAGCTTCTTTGCGCGGCAGAGTAGATCCAATGAGCAGTTCTTC.

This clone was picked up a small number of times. For the CDR3, the DNA is TGTGCCAGCAGCCCACAGGGGGATGTAAACACCATATATTTT. Encoded protein: CASSPQGDVNTIYF. The genes are TRBV5-4 and TRBJ1-3, with 8 bases that match TRBD1. Germline V lookup: CDR1 SGHNT, CDR2 YYREEE (reference sequence). This CDR3 is 14 amino acids long. V was pared by 4 bases and J by 6 bases, with 6 bases of the junction left unmatched.

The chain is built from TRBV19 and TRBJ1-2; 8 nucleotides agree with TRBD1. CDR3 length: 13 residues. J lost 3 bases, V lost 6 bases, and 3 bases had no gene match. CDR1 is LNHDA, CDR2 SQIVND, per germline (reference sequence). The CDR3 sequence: CASRLTGDYGYTF. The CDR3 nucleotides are TGTGCCAGTAGATTGACAGGGGACTATGGCTACACCTTC.

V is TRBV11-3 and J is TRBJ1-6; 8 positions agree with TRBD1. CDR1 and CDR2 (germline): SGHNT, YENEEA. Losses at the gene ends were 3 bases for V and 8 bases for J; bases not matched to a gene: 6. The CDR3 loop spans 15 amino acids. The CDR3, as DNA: TGTGCCAGCAGCTTGTCTGGACAGGGTCATTCACCCCTCCACTTT. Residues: CASSLSGQGHSPLHF.

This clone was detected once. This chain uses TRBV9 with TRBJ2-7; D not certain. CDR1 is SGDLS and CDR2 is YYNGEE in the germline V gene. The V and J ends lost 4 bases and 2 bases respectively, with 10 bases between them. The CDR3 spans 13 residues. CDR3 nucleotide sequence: TGTGCCAGCAGCCCCACAACCCCCTACGAGCAGTACTTC. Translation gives CASSPTTPYEQYF.

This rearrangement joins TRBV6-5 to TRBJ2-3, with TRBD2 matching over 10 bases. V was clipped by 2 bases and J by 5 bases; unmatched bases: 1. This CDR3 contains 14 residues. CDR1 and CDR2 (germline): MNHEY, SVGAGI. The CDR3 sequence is CASSYRLAGDTQYF. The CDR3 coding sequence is TGTGCCAGCAGTTACCGACTAGCGGGAGATACGCAGTATTTT.

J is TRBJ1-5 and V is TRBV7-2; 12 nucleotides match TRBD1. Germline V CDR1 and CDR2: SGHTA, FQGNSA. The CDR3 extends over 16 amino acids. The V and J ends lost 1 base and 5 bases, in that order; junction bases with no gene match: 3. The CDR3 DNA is TGTGCCAGCAGCTTAGGGGGACAGGGGGCAGATCAGCCCCAGCATTTT. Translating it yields CASSLGGQGADQPQHF. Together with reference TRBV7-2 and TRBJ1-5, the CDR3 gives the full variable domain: GAGVSQSPSNKVTEKGKDVELRCDPISGHTALYWYRQSLGQGLEFLIYFQGNSAPDKSGLPSDRFSAERTGGSVSTLTIQRTQQEDSAVYLCASSLGGQGADQPQHFGDGTRLSIL.

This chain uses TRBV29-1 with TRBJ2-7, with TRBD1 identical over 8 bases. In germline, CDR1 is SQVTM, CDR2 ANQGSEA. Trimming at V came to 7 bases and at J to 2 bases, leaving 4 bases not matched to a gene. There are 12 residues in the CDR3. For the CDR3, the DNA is TGCAGCGGTACAGGGGGAGCCTACGAGCAGTACTTC. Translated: CSGTGGAYEQYF.

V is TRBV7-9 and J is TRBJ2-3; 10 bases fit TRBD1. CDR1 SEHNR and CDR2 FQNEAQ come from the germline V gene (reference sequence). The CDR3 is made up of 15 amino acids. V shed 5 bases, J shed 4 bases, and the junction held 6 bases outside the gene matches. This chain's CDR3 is CASSLSGTGADTQYF. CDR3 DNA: TGTGCCAGCAGCCTCTCAGGGACAGGGGCAGATACGCAGTATTTT.

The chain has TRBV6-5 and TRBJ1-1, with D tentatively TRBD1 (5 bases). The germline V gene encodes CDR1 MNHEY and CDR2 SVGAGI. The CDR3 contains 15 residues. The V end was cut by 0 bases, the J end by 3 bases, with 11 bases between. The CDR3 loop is CASSYSRDWDTEAFF. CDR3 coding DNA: TGTGCCAGCAGTTACTCCAGGGATTGGGACACTGAAGCTTTCTTT.

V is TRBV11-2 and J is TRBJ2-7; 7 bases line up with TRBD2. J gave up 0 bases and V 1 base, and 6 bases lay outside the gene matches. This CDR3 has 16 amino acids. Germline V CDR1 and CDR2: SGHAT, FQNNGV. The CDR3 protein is CASSLGVAGHSYEQYV. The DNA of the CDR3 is TGTGCCAGCAGCTTAGGTGTAGCGGGCCACTCCTACGAGCAGTACGTC.

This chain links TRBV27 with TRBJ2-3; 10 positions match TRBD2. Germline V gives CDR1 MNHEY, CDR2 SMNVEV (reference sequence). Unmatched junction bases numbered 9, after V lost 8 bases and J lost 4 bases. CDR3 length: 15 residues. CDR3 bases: TGTGCCAGCGGTACTAGCGGGACCTCCCCAGATACGCAGTATTTT. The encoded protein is CASGTSGTSPDTQYF.

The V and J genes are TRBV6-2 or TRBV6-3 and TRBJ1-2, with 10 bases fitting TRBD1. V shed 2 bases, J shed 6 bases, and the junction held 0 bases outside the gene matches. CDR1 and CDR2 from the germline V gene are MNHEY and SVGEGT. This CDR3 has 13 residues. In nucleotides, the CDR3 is TGTGCCAGCAGTTACGACAGGGGGCATGGCTACACCTTC. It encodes CASSYDRGHGYTF.

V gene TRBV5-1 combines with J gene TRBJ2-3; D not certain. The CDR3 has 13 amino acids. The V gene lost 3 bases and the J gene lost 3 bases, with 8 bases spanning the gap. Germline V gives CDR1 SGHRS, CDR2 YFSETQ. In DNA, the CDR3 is TGCGCCAGCAGCTACACATTGACAGATACGCAGTATTTT. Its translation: CASSYTLTDTQYF.

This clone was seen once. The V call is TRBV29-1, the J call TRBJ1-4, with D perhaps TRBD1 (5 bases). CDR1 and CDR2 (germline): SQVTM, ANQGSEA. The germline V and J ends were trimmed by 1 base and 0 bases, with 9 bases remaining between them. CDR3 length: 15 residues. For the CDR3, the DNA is TGCAGCGTTGAAGGGGAGGGGACAACTAATGAAAAACTGTTTTTT. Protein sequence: CSVEGEGTTNEKLFF.

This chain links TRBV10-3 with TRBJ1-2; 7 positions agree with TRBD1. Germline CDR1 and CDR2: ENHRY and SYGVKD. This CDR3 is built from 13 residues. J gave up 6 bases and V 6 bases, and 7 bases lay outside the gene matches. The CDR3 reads CAISYDRDNGYTF. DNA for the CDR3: TGTGCCATCAGCTATGACAGGGATAATGGCTACACCTTC.

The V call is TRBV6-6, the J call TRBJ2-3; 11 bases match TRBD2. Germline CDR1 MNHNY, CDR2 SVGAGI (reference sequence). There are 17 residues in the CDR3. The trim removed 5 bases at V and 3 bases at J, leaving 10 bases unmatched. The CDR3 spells CASSPTLAGVRTDTQYF. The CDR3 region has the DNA TGTGCCAGCAGTCCCACACTAGCGGGAGTCAGGACAGATACGCAGTATTTT.

The chain's CDR3 is CASSLGSGRVYF. CDR3 nucleotide sequence: TGTGCCAGCAGTCTGGGGTCGGGAAGGGTGTACTTC. The chain couples TRBV7-2 to TRBJ2-4; possibly TRBD2 for D (5 bases). Germline V lookup: CDR1 SGHTA, CDR2 FQGNSA. V lost 6 bases to trimming and J lost 15 bases, with 18 bases between them. The CDR3 is 12 residues long.